This passage covers 20 T cell receptor beta chains from one sample sequenced in a study of post-analysis software for immune sequencing data. Study conclusions and caveats: Compared with controls, patients had more of roughly 5 TRBV segments, including TRBV5-6, TRBV5-1 and TRBV20-1.

Presence of unique molecular identifiers characterized the TCR beta cDNA libraries. One entry per CDR3 protein, called by TCRdb with MiXCR from the PCR reads. The data show some 690,000 distinct CDR3 sequences, with roughly 27% seen just once and around 0.56% held by the top ten. Antigens of these TCRs are unknown. Sequenced material: blood. These receptors were obtained from a girl aged 10 to 17 with multiple sclerosis.

This clonotype was picked up a small number of times. This chain uses TRBV14 with TRBJ2-5; 9 positions agree with TRBD1. With V trimmed by 6 bases and J by 11 bases, 19 bases remained unmatched. Germline V CDR1 and CDR2: SGHDN, FVKESK. The CDR3 spans 16 residues. CDR3 residues: CASSQWRTGASREQYF. CDR3 DNA: TGTGCCAGCAGTCAATGGAGGACAGGGGCCTCCCGGGAGCAGTACTTC. Variable domain in full (rest from reference TRBV14 and TRBJ2-5): EAGVTQFPSHSVIEKGQTVTLRCDPISGHDNLYWYRRVMGKEIKFLLHFVKESKQDESGMPNNRFLAERTGGTYSTLKVQPAELEDSGVYFCASSQWRTGASREQYFGPGTRLLVL.

V usage is TRBV6-5 and J usage is TRBJ1-4; D is ambiguous. Germline CDR1 is MNHEY and CDR2 is SVGAGI. CDR3 length: 16 amino acids. V dropped 4 bases and J dropped 4 bases, with 16 bases sitting between them. The CDR3 loop is CASSFLRSGGNEKLFF. The CDR3 DNA reads TGTGCCAGCAGTTTCTTAAGATCCGGCGGTAATGAAAAACTGTTTTTT.

This chain links TRBV6-6 with TRBJ1-2; D might be TRBD1 (6 bases). The CDR3 extends over 14 amino acids. Trimming took 6 bases from V and 8 from J, leaving 19 bases between them. Germline-derived CDR1 and CDR2 are MNHNY and SVGAGI (reference sequence). The chain's CDR3 is CASSRDRPGLGYTF. For the CDR3, the DNA is TGTGCCAGCAGCCGAGACAGGCCGGGATTGGGCTACACCTTC.

This clonotype was seen more than once but under ten times. The chain couples TRBV12-3 or TRBV12-4 to TRBJ2-1, with D hard to call. V gave up 5 bases and J gave up 5 bases, with 7 bases separating them. The CDR3 spans 12 residues. This CDR3 reads CASSPIDNEQFF. CDR3 nucleotides: TGTGCCAGCAGTCCAATCGACAATGAGCAGTTCTTC.

This clonotype was observed many times. J is TRBJ1-5 and V is TRBV28; 7 nucleotides match TRBD1. The length of the CDR3 is 14 residues. Germline values: CDR1 MDHEN, CDR2 SYDVKM. Trimming cost V 3 bases and J 4 bases; bases outside gene matches: 3. CDR3 sequence (DNA): TGTGCCAGCAGTTTGGGACAGTCGAATCAGCCCCAGCATTTT. Its protein is CASSLGQSNQPQHF.

This clonotype was seen more than once but under ten times. The J gene is TRBJ1-1, the V gene TRBV29-1; no clear D. From germline, CDR1 is SQVTM and CDR2 ANQGSEA. The CDR3 has 13 residues. Trimming took 3 bases from V and 2 from J, leaving 10 bases between them. The CDR3 nucleotides are TGCAGCGTTGATTCCCATGCAAACACTGAAGCTTTCTTT. Amino acids: CSVDSHANTEAFF.

This clonotype has ten or more counts. This chain links TRBV4-3 with TRBJ2-1, with D maybe TRBD1 (6 bases). CDR1 is LGHNA and CDR2 is YSLEER in the germline V gene. The CDR3 is made up of 15 amino acids. Trimming removed 0 bases from V and 4 bases from J, with 10 bases in between. The CDR3, as DNA: TGCGCCAGCAGCCAAGATCAGGACAGTTACAATGAGCAGTTCTTC. Translating gives CASSQDQDSYNEQFF.

The rearrangement links TRBV20-1 to TRBJ2-1; 8 positions match TRBD1. The CDR3 runs 13 residues. Germline CDR1 is DFQATT and CDR2 is SNEGSKA (reference sequence). With V trimmed by 2 bases and J by 7 bases, 4 bases remained unmatched. Here the CDR3 DNA reads TGCAGTGCTAGACAGGGGGCAGGGAATGAGCAGTTCTTC. As protein: CSARQGAGNEQFF.

The rearrangement joins TRBV6-1 to TRBJ2-3; 14 positions agree with TRBD2. The CDR3 has 15 amino acids. From germline, CDR1 is MNHNS and CDR2 SASEGT. V lost 6 bases to trimming and J lost 10 bases; unmatched junction nucleotides: 9. The CDR3 nucleotides are TGTGCCAGCAGCCCGACTAGCGGGAGGGTCGGCGCGCAGTATTTT. Its translation is CASSPTSGRVGAQYF.

The chain carries TRBV5-1 and TRBJ1-6, with D unresolved. The V end was cut by 0 bases, the J end by 10 bases, with 11 bases between. Germline CDR1 is SGHRS and CDR2 is YFSETQ. The CDR3 totals 14 residues. This chain's CDR3 is CASSLGVSGSPLHF. CDR3 coding DNA: TGCGCCAGCAGCTTGGGGGTTTCGGGATCACCCCTCCACTTT.

The chain employs TRBV11-1 and TRBJ2-3; D gene unclear. V was clipped by 4 bases and J by 5 bases, with 13 bases between them. The germline CDR1 and CDR2 sequences are SGHAT and FQDESV (reference sequence). The CDR3 consists of 14 residues. The CDR3, as DNA: TGTGCCAGCAGCTCCTCCCTCGGGCAAGATACGCAGTATTTT. Encoded protein: CASSSSLGQDTQYF.

This clonotype was counted only a few times. The rearrangement uses TRBV28 and TRBJ1-6, with TRBD1 as a possible D gene (5 bases). Germline V lookup: CDR1 MDHEN, CDR2 SYDVKM. The CDR3 covers 12 residues. Trimming cost V 3 bases and J 8 bases, with 5 bases left between them. CDR3 residues: CASSFRDSPLHF. CDR3 in DNA: TGTGCCAGCAGTTTCAGGGATTCACCCCTCCACTTT.

This clonotype was detected only a few times. This sequence joins TRBV7-2 and TRBJ2-7, with 7 bases aligning to TRBD2. V gave up 1 base and J gave up 2 bases; unmatched junction bases: 5. Per germline, CDR1 SGHTA and CDR2 FQGNSA. The CDR3 is 15 residues long. The CDR3 bases are TGTGCCAGCAGCTTAGGTGGGGGGGTCCCCTACGAGCAGTACTTC. Its protein is CASSLGGGVPYEQYF.

A few counts support this clonotype. The chain has TRBV9 and TRBJ2-1; 12 bases match TRBD1. Germline trimming cut 0 bases from V and 7 bases from J; bases unmatched to any gene: 5. The CDR3 runs 16 residues. Germline-derived CDR1 and CDR2 are SGDLS and YYNGEE. For the CDR3, the DNA is TGTGCCAGCAGCGTAGTTGGGACAGGGGGCAGGAATGAGCAGTTCTTC. Its translation is CASSVVGTGGRNEQFF.

This clonotype has a handful of counts. V gene TRBV12-3 or TRBV12-4 combines with J gene TRBJ2-6; TRBD2 matches 7 bases. V lost 4 bases and J lost 1; bases outside the gene matches: 7. CDR3 size: 17 residues. The CDR3 DNA follows: TGTGCCAGCAGTTCCGGGACGGGGGGTTCTGGGGCCAACGTCCTGACTTTC. Translated: CASSSGTGGSGANVLTF.

The chain joins TRBV5-6 to TRBJ1-1, with D perhaps matching TRBD1 (6 bases). The V gene's germline CDR1 is SGHDT and CDR2 YYEEEE. The length of the CDR3 is 16 residues. The V gene lost 4 bases and the J gene lost 8 bases, with 24 bases spanning the gap. The CDR3 region is CASSLEVGTPSLEAFF. CDR3 DNA: TGTGCCAGCAGCCTTGAGGTAGGGACACCAAGTTTAGAAGCTTTCTTT.

There are many counts of this clonotype. This rearrangement joins TRBV9 to TRBJ2-7, with 9 bases fitting TRBD2. This CDR3 contains 15 residues. Germline V lookup: CDR1 SGDLS, CDR2 YYNGEE. V trimming: 3 bases; J trimming: 6 bases; junction bases outside the gene matches: 10. The CDR3 loop reads CASSARHSGRGEQYF. The DNA for the CDR3 is TGTGCCAGCAGCGCTAGACATAGCGGGAGAGGCGAGCAGTACTTC.

The gene calls are TRBV6-5 and TRBJ1-1, with 10 positions matching TRBD1. Germline loops: CDR1 MNHEY, CDR2 SVGAGI. Unmatched junction bases numbered 2, after V lost 0 bases and J lost 4 bases. This CDR3 contains 15 residues. DNA of the CDR3: TGTGCCAGCAGTTACTCACGGGACAGGGGCACTGAAGCTTTCTTT. As protein: CASSYSRDRGTEAFF.

This clonotype has a handful of counts. The V gene is TRBV7-2, the J gene TRBJ2-5, with D possibly called TRBD1 or TRBD2 (6 bases each). V lost 5 bases and J lost 4, with 11 bases in between. From germline, CDR1 is SGHTA and CDR2 FQGNSA. This CDR3 is 13 amino acids long. The CDR3 region is CASSVQGGETQYF. DNA of the CDR3: TGTGCCAGCAGCGTACAGGGAGGAGAGACCCAGTACTTC. Filled out from reference TRBV7-2 and TRBJ2-5, the complete variable domain reads GAGVSQSPSNKVTEKGKDVELRCDPISGHTALYWYRQSLGQGLEFLIYFQGNSAPDKSGLPSDRFSAERTGGSVSTLTIQRTQQEDSAVYLCASSVQGGETQYFGPGTRLLVL.

There are many counts of this clonotype. V usage is TRBV28 and J usage is TRBJ2-6, with 7 positions matching TRBD2. V shed 6 bases, J shed 2 bases, and the junction held 4 bases outside the gene matches. The germline V gene encodes CDR1 MDHEN and CDR2 SYDVKM. CDR3 size: 15 residues. The CDR3 loop is CASSPGGTGANVLTF. CDR3 coding DNA: TGTGCCAGCAGCCCGGGGGGAACTGGGGCCAACGTCCTGACTTTC. The full variable domain, completed using reference TRBV28 and TRBJ2-6, is DVKVTQSSRYLVKRTGEKVFLECVQDMDHENMFWYRQDPGLGLRLIYFSYDVKMKEKGDIPEGYSVSREKKERFSLILESASTNQTSMYLCASSPGGTGANVLTFGAGSRLTVL.